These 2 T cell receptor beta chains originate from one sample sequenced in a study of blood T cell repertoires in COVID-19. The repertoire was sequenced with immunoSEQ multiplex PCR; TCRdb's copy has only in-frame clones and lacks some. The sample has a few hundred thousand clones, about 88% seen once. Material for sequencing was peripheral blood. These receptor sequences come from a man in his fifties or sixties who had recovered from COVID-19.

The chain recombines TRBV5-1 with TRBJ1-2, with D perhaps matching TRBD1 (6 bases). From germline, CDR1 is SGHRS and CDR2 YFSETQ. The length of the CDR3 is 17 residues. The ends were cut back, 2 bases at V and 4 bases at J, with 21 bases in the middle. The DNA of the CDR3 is TGCGCCAGCAGCTTCCAGGTAGGGGGTTCTACCCTCTATGGCTACACCTTC. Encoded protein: CASSFQVGGSTLYGYTF. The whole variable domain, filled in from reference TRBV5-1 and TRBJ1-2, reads KAGVTQTPRYLIKTRGQQVTLSCSPISGHRSVSWYQQTPGQGLQFLFEYFSETQRNKGNFPGRFSGRQFSNSRSEMNVSTLELGDSALYLCASSFQVGGSTLYGYTFGSGTRLTVV.

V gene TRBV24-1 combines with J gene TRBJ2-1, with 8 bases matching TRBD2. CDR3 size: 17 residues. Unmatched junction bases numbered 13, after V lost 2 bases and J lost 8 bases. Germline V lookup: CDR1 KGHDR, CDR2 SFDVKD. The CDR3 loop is CATSDSAPGGKVDEQFF. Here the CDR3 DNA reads TGTGCCACCAGTGATTCTGCCCCGGGAGGGAAGGTGGATGAGCAGTTCTTC.